This T cell receptor beta chain was sequenced for a study of cytomegalovirus exposure and HLA in healthy donors. The CDR3 sequence is 13 residues long. V was pared by 2 bases and J by 4 bases, with 9 bases between. The germline CDR1 and CDR2 sequences are SGDLS and YYNGEE. Whereas donors were nominally healthy upon sampling, unrecorded immune exposures were probable. The PCR was carried out with 60 Vbeta primers and 13 Jbeta primers. Assay used: immunoSEQ multiplex PCR; TCRdb lists only in-frame clones, some missing. The data contain approximately 170,000 clones, roughly 80% of them singletons. The sequence was collected from a male donor in good health and CMV-seronegative. The chain recombines TRBV9 with TRBJ1-2; no definite D call. The sample was PBMCs. This chain's CDR3 is CASSVSDIYGYTF. The CDR3 DNA is TGTGCCAGCAGCGTCTCTGACATCTATGGCTACACCTTC.